The next 25 T cell receptor beta chains were all read from a single sample in a study of blood T cell repertoires in COVID-19. TCRdb's table, derived via immunoSEQ multiplex PCR, lists solely in-frame clones and lacks some. Seen here are approximately 120,000 clones, less than 90% observed once, and the top ten hold 25% to 30%. Source material: peripheral blood. The receptors stem from a woman of 80 years or more with acute or convalescent COVID-19.

The V call is TRBV5-6, the J call TRBJ1-3; D gene ambiguous. CDR1 is SGHDT, CDR2 YYEEEE, per germline. V lost 4 bases, J lost 3 bases, and 5 bases lay in between. The CDR3 covers 12 residues. The CDR3 sequence: CASSPGGNTIYF. The CDR3 DNA is TGTGCCAGCAGCCCAGGTGGAAACACCATATATTTT. Full variable domain (outside the CDR3, taken from reference TRBV5-6 and TRBJ1-3): DAGVTQSPTHLIKTRGQQVTLRCSPKSGHDTVSWYQQALGQGPQFIFQYYEEEERQRGNFPDRFSGHQFPNYSSELNVNALLLGDSALYLCASSPGGNTIYFGEGSWLTVV.

This chain joins TRBV29-1 and TRBJ1-5; unclear D gene. The CDR3 runs 13 residues. Trimming pared 6 bases from V and 2 bases from J, leaving 11 bases between. From germline, CDR1 is SQVTM and CDR2 ANQGSEA. The CDR3 nucleotides are TGCAGCGTGGGCCTAGGAGGCAATCAGCCCCAGCATTTT. The encoded protein is CSVGLGGNQPQHF.

The rearrangement links TRBV6-5 to TRBJ1-1; D remains unclear. V was pared by 11 bases and J by 6 bases, with 19 bases between. The germline V gene has CDR1 MNHEY and CDR2 SVGAGI. The CDR3 has 13 residues. The DNA of the CDR3 is TGTGCCTCCATTAAAGGGAGCGGCGCTGAAGCTTTCTTT. This encodes CASIKGSGAEAFF.

This chain uses TRBV24-1 with TRBJ1-2, with D possibly TRBD1 on 6 matching bases. Trimming pared 4 bases from V and 2 bases from J, leaving 10 bases between. In germline, CDR1 is KGHDR, CDR2 SFDVKD. The CDR3 length is 14 residues. DNA for the CDR3: TGTGCCACCAGTGACCTAGACAGGAACTATGGCTACACCTTC. Amino acids: CATSDLDRNYGYTF.

The rearrangement links TRBV6-2 or TRBV6-3 to TRBJ1-4; D gene unclear. V was clipped by 6 bases and J by 0 bases, with 11 bases between them. This CDR3 spans 15 amino acids. Germline CDR1 and CDR2: MNHEY and SVGEGT. The CDR3 sequence is CASSPEGSTNEKLFF. DNA for the CDR3: TGTGCCAGCAGCCCTGAGGGATCAACTAATGAAAAACTGTTTTTT.

The rearrangement links TRBV6-5 to TRBJ1-4; D ambiguous. V was shortened by 7 bases and J by 5 bases, with 11 bases between the two germline ends. CDR3 length equals 13 residues. Germline CDR1 reads MNHEY; CDR2 reads SVGAGI. CDR3 DNA: TGTGCCAGCAACGGGAATAAAAATGAAAAACTGTTTTTT. Its protein is CASNGNKNEKLFF.

The rearrangement joins TRBV19 to TRBJ2-7; D uncertain. The ends were cut back, 6 bases at V and 2 bases at J, with 11 bases in the middle. The CDR3 has 13 amino acids. The germline gives CDR1 LNHDA, CDR2 SQIVND (reference sequence). The CDR3 here is CASSLRRAYEQYF. Written as DNA, the CDR3 is TGTGCCAGTAGCCTTCGGAGAGCCTACGAGCAGTACTTC.

This clone was seen only once. This chain uses TRBV4-1 with TRBJ1-2, with a tentative D call TRBD1 (5 bases). Germline loops: CDR1 MGHRA, CDR2 YSYEKL. The ends were cut back, 1 base at V and 2 bases at J, with 14 bases in the middle. This CDR3 is 16 amino acids long. CDR3 amino acids: CASSQVGVRTNYGYTF. The CDR3 nucleotides read TGCGCCAGCAGCCAAGTAGGGGTCCGAACCAACTATGGCTACACCTTC.

In the case of this clone: One junction end does not reproduce the germline sequence, and a read error may be involved. The chain uses TRBV7-9 and TRBJ1-1; D is perhaps TRBD1 (5 bases). CDR1 and CDR2 (germline): SEHNR, FQNEAQ (reference sequence). The CDR3 covers 13 residues. The CDR3 region is CASSQTGGIESFF. The CDR3 nucleotides are TGTGCCAGCAGCCAAACTGGGGGGATTGAATCTTTCTTT.

V and J are TRBV7-9 and TRBJ1-4; D unclear. The V and J ends lost 10 bases and 6 bases respectively, with 12 bases between them. The CDR3 is made up of 12 amino acids. Germline lookup yields CDR1 SEHNR and CDR2 FQNEAQ (reference sequence). The CDR3 sequence is CATARGDEKLFF. Written as DNA, the CDR3 is TGTGCCACCGCCCGGGGAGATGAAAAACTGTTTTTT.

The rearrangement joins TRBV19 to TRBJ1-6, with D possibly being TRBD1 (6 bases). Between the trimmed V and J ends, which lost 5 bases and 13 bases, there was a span of 15 bases. CDR1 is LNHDA, CDR2 SQIVND, per germline (reference sequence). The CDR3 totals 13 residues. The CDR3 reads CASSYTGSSPLHF. CDR3 in DNA: TGTGCCAGTAGTTACACAGGGTCGTCGCCCCTCCACTTT.

Remarks on this clone: The conserved final phenylalanine or tryptophan is absent from the CDR3, which likely points to a read error. Because the CDR3's place on the DNA is in doubt, the DNA is left out and the CDR3 is given as listed by TCRdb. The rearrangement links TRBV20-1 to TRBJ1-2; the table's D call, TRBD1, has no DNA check behind it. Germline V gene lookup returns CDR1 DFQATT and CDR2 SNEGSKA (reference sequence). The CDR3 has 10 residues if both end residues are counted. The CDR3 reads CSARETGEIL.

V and J are TRBV7-9 and TRBJ1-4; 8 nucleotides align to TRBD1. The CDR3 extends over 19 amino acids. The trim removed 9 bases at V and 4 bases at J, leaving 22 bases unmatched. Looked up from germline, CDR1 is SEHNR and CDR2 is FQNEAQ (reference sequence). The CDR3 DNA sequence: TGTGCCAGGCCACCCGCCGGGACAGGAAAAATGGTTGGTAATGAAAAACTGTTTTTT. Amino acid sequence: CARPPAGTGKMVGNEKLFF.

The chain uses TRBV7-2 and TRBJ2-3; TRBD1 is a possible D gene (5 bases). The CDR3 spans 16 residues. V was pared by 2 bases and J by 2 bases, with 14 bases between. In germline, CDR1 is SGHTA, CDR2 FQGNSA. CDR3 sequence reads: CASSLKGRLLTDTQYF. CDR3 nucleotides: TGTGCCAGCAGCTTAAAGGGGCGACTGCTCACAGATACGCAGTATTTT.

This chain joins TRBV19 and TRBJ1-1; 11 bases match TRBD1. V lost 3 bases to trimming and J lost 10 bases; unmatched junction nucleotides: 7. Looked up from germline, CDR1 is LNHDA and CDR2 is SQIVND (reference sequence). The CDR3 runs 14 residues. The CDR3 DNA reads TGTGCCAGTAGTATTTTGGACAGGGGGCGAAGAGCTTTCTTT. It is translated as CASSILDRGRRAFF.

V gene TRBV28 combines with J gene TRBJ2-2, with no clear D. The germline V and J ends were trimmed by 7 bases and 0 bases, with 9 bases remaining between them. Germline CDR1 MDHEN, CDR2 SYDVKM. The CDR3 runs to 14 residues. This CDR3 reads CASKIYANTGELFF. The CDR3 DNA reads TGTGCCAGCAAGATCTATGCGAACACCGGGGAGCTGTTTTTT.

V and J are TRBV6-2 or TRBV6-3 and TRBJ2-7, with D maybe TRBD1 (6 bases). Germline V gene data show CDR1 as MNHEY and CDR2 as SVGEGT. V shed 2 bases and J shed 4 bases, with 18 bases lying between them. This CDR3 is 16 amino acids long. The CDR3 nucleotides are TGTGCCAGCAGTTACGCCTCCGGCAGGGGCAAGTACGAGCAGTACTTC. Amino acid sequence: CASSYASGRGKYEQYF.

J is TRBJ2-3 and V is TRBV19, with 8 bases fitting TRBD1. The V segment lost 7 bases and the J segment 8 bases; nucleotides outside the gene matches: 17. Germline V gives CDR1 LNHDA, CDR2 SQIVND (reference sequence). This CDR3 comprises 16 residues. In DNA, the CDR3 is TGTGCCAGTATCAATGCTGGACAGGGAGCCTGGGGTACGCAGTATTTT. It is translated as CASINAGQGAWGTQYF.

A few counts support this clone. CDR3: CASSSGRTGLAGQGDTQYF. The CDR3 DNA is TGCGCCAGCAGCTCCGGGCGAACTGGACTAGCGGGCCAAGGAGATACGCAGTATTTT. The rearrangement links TRBV4-1 to TRBJ2-3; 11 bases fit TRBD2. CDR1 and CDR2 from the germline V gene are MGHRA and YSYEKL. The CDR3 is made up of 19 amino acids. The V and J ends lost 5 bases and 5 bases, in that order; junction bases with no gene match: 18.

The V and J genes are TRBV19 and TRBJ1-2; the D gene is possibly TRBD1 (6 bases). CDR3 length: 13 residues. Per the germline V gene, CDR1 is LNHDA and CDR2 is SQIVND (reference sequence). V was trimmed by 7 bases and J by 7 bases, leaving 16 bases between them. CDR3 in DNA: TGTGCCAGTACCGACGCCAGGGACATTGGCTACACCTTC. This gives the protein CASTDARDIGYTF.

This clone was observed a handful of times. This sequence joins TRBV12-5 and TRBJ2-1, with TRBD2 matching over 14 bases. Germline CDR1 reads LGHNT; CDR2 reads FRNRAP. The V segment lost 5 bases and the J segment 8 bases; nucleotides outside the gene matches: 11. The CDR3 runs 17 residues. CDR3 region: CASGPDRLAGGPHEQFF. CDR3 coding DNA: TGTGCTAGTGGTCCAGATCGACTAGCGGGGGGGCCCCATGAGCAGTTCTTC.

V gene TRBV4-3 combines with J gene TRBJ1-2; maybe TRBD1 (5 bases). V dropped 0 bases and J dropped 2 bases, with 7 bases sitting between them. Germline V CDR1 and CDR2: LGHNA, YSLEER. This CDR3 contains 14 residues. Here the CDR3 DNA reads TGCGCCAGCAGCCAAGAGGAGGGGAACTATGGCTACACCTTC. Translated: CASSQEEGNYGYTF.

The rearrangement joins TRBV24-1 to TRBJ1-3, with D hard to call. Per germline, CDR1 KGHDR and CDR2 SFDVKD. The CDR3 runs 15 residues. Trimming stripped 4 bases from V and 0 bases from J, with 9 bases between. The CDR3 DNA is TGTGCCACCAGTGACGCCGCAGGCTCTGGAAACACCATATATTTT. Its protein product is CATSDAAGSGNTIYF.

V usage is TRBV19 and J usage is TRBJ1-2, with a possible D match to TRBD1 (6 bases). CDR3 length equals 16 residues. V was pared by 5 bases and J by 0 bases, with 16 bases between. The germline CDR1 and CDR2 sequences are LNHDA and SQIVND (reference sequence). The chain's CDR3 is CASSRPLGGTNYGYTF. For the CDR3, the DNA is TGTGCCAGTAGTCGACCTTTAGGGGGAACTAACTATGGCTACACCTTC.

This clone was counted a few times. The chain combines TRBV21-1 with TRBJ2-1; TRBD1 is the table's D call and was not checked against the DNA. TRBV21-1 is a recognized pseudogene. CDR3 length equals 17 residues. CDR3 DNA sequence: TGTGCCAGACTAAATACCTCAGGGTCCGGAACCTACAATGAGCAGTTCTTC. As protein: CARLNTSGSGTYNEQFF.